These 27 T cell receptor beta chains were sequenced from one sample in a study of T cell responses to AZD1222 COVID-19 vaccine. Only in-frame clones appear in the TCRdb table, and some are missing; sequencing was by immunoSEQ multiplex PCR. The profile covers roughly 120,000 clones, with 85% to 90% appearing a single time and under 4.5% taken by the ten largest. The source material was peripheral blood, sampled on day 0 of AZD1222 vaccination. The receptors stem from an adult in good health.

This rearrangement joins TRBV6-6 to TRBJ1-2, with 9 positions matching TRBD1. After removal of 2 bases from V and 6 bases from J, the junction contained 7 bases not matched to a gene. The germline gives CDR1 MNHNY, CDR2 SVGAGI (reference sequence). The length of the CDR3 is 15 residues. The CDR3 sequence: CASSYRRTGDDGYTF. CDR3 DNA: TGTGCCAGCAGTTACAGAAGGACAGGGGACGATGGCTACACCTTC.

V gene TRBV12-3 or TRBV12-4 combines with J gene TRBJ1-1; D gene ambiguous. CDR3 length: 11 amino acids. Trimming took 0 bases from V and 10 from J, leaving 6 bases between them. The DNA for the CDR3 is TGTGCCAGCAGTTTAGCGCTGGGAGCTTTCTTT. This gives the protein CASSLALGAFF.

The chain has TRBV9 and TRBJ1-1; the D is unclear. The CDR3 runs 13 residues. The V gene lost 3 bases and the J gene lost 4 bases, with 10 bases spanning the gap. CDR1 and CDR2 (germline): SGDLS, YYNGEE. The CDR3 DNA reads TGTGCCAGCAGCGGCAGGCCGGGCACTGAAGCTTTCTTT. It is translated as CASSGRPGTEAFF. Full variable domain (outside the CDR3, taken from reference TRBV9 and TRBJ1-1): DSGVTQTPKHLITATGQRVTLRCSPRSGDLSVYWYQQSLDQGLQFLIQYYNGEERAKGNILERFSAQQFPDLHSELNLSSLELGDSALYFCASSGRPGTEAFFGQGTRLTVV.

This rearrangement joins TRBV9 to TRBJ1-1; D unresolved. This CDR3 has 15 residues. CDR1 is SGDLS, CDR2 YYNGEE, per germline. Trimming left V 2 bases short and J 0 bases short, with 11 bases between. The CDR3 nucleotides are TGTGCCAGCAGCGTCCTAGCGGCACTGAACACTGAAGCTTTCTTT. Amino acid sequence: CASSVLAALNTEAFF. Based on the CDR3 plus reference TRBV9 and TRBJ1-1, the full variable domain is DSGVTQTPKHLITATGQRVTLRCSPRSGDLSVYWYQQSLDQGLQFLIQYYNGEERAKGNILERFSAQQFPDLHSELNLSSLELGDSALYFCASSVLAALNTEAFFGQGTRLTVV.

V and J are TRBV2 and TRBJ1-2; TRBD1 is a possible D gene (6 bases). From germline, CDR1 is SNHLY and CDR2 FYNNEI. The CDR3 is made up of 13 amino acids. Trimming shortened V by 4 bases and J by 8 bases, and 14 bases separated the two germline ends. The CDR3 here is CASSGGQGEGYTF. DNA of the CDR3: TGTGCCAGCAGTGGGGGGCAGGGTGAGGGCTACACCTTC.

The CDR3 here is CASSLWGGDTQYF. CDR3 in DNA: TGTGCCAGCAGCTTATGGGGGGGAGATACGCAGTATTTT. The rearrangement links TRBV11-3 to TRBJ2-3; TRBD2 matches 7 bases. Germline assignment: CDR1 SGHNT and CDR2 YENEEA. The trim removed 2 bases at V and 5 bases at J, leaving 1 base unmatched. The CDR3 length is 13 residues.

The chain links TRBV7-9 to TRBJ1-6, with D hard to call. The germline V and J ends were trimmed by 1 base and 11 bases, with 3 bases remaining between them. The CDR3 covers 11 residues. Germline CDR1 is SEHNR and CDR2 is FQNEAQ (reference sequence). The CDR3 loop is CASSLGTPLHF. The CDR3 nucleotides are TGTGCCAGCAGCTTAGGGACACCCCTCCACTTT.

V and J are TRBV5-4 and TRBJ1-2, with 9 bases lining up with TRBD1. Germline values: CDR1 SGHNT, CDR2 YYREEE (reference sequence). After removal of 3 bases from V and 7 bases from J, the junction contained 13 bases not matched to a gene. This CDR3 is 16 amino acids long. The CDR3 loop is CASSSVYPGQGFGYTF. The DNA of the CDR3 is TGTGCCAGCAGCTCCGTATACCCGGGACAGGGATTTGGCTACACCTTC.

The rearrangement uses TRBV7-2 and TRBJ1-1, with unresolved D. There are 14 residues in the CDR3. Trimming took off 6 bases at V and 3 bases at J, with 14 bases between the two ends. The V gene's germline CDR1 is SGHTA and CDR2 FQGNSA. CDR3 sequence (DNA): TGTGCCAGCAGTTTACGGTTTTGGGACACTGAAGCTTTCTTT. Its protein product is CASSLRFWDTEAFF. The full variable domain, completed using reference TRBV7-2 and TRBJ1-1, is GAGVSQSPSNKVTEKGKDVELRCDPISGHTALYWYRQSLGQGLEFLIYFQGNSAPDKSGLPSDRFSAERTGGSVSTLTIQRTQQEDSAVYLCASSLRFWDTEAFFGQGTRLTVV.

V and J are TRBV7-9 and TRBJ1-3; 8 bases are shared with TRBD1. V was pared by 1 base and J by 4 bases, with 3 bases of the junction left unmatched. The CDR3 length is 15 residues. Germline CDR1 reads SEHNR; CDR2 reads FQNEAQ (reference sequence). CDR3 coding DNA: TGTGCCAGCAGCTTAGGAGGGACAGGAGGAAACACCATATATTTT. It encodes CASSLGGTGGNTIYF.

CDR3 nucleotide sequence: TGCGCCAGCAGCGCCGGGACAGTGACAAACATTCAGTACTTC. Translating it yields CASSAGTVTNIQYF. The rearrangement uses TRBV10-1 and TRBJ2-4; 7 bases align to TRBD1. The CDR3 has 14 residues. Trimming removed 6 bases from V and 6 bases from J; junction bases left unmatched: 8. Germline V gives CDR1 WNHNN, CDR2 SYGVQD (reference sequence).

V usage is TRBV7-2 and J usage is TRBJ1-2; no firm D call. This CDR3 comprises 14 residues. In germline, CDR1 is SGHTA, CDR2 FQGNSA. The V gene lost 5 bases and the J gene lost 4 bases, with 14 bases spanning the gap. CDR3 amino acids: CASSGRRGPYGYTF. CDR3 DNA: TGTGCCAGCAGCGGTCGCCGGGGTCCCTATGGCTACACCTTC.

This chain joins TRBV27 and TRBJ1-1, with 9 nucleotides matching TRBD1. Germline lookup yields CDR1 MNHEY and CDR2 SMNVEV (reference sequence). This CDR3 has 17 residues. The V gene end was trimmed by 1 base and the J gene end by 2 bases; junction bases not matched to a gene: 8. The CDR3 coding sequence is TGTGCCAGCAGTTTATTGGGACAGGGTGGTTTTAACACTGAAGCTTTCTTT. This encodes CASSLLGQGGFNTEAFF.

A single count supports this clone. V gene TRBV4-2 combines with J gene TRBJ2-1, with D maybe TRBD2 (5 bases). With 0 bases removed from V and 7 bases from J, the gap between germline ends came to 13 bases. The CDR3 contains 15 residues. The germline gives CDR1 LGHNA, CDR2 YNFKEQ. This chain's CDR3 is CASSQDPGVSNEQFF. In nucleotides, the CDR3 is TGTGCCAGCAGCCAAGATCCCGGGGTCTCAAATGAGCAGTTCTTC.

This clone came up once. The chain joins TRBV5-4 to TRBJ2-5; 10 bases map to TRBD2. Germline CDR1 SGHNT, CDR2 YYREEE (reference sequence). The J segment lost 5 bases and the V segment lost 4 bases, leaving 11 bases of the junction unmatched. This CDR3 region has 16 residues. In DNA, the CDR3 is TGTGCCAGCAGCACTAGCAGCGGGGGGGCTGGGGAGACCCAGTACTTC. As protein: CASSTSSGGAGETQYF.

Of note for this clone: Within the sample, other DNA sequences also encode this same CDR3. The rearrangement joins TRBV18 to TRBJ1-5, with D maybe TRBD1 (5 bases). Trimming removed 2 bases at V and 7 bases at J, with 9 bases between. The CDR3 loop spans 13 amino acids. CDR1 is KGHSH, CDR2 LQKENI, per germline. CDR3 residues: CASSPGGDQPQHF. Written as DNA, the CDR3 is TGTGCCAGCTCACCAGGGGGGGACCAGCCCCAGCATTTT.

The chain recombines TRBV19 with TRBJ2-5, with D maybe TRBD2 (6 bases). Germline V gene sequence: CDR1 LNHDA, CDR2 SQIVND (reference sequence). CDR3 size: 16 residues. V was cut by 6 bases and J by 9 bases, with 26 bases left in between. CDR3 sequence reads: CASSLIVAGSTASQYF. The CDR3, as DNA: TGTGCCAGTAGCTTGATCGTTGCGGGGAGTACGGCGTCCCAGTACTTC.

CDR3: CASSDRQGSSGNTIYF. CDR3 in DNA: TGTGCCAGCAGTGACCGACAGGGGTCCTCTGGAAACACCATATATTTT. This chain joins TRBV6-1 and TRBJ1-3; TRBD1 agrees at 8 bases. CDR3 length equals 16 residues. Unmatched junction bases numbered 4, after V lost 3 bases and J lost 0 bases. Germline V gene data show CDR1 as MNHNS and CDR2 as SASEGT.

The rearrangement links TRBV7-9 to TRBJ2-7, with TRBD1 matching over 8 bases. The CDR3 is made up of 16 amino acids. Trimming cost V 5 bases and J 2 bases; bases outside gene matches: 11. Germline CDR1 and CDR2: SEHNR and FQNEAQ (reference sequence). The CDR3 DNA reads TGTGCCAGCAGCCCCGGACAGGGCGAACTTACCTACGAGCAGTACTTC. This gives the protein CASSPGQGELTYEQYF.

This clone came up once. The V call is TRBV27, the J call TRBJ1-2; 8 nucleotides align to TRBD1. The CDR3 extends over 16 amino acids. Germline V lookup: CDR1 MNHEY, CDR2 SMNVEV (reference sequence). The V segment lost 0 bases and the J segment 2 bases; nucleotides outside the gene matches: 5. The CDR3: CASSLSTGGPNYGYTF. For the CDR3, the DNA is TGTGCCAGCAGTTTATCTACAGGGGGTCCCAACTATGGCTACACCTTC.

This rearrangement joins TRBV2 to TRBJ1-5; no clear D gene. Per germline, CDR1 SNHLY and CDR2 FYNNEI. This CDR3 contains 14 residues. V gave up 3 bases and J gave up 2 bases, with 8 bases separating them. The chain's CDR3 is CASSEEFGNQPQHF. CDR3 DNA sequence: TGTGCCAGCAGTGAGGAATTCGGCAATCAGCCCCAGCATTTT.

The CDR3 DNA reads TGCGCCAGCAGCTTGGCCTCGGGACAGGTCCTCGAAGCTTTCTTT. Amino acid sequence: CASSLASGQVLEAFF. The chain combines TRBV5-1 with TRBJ1-1, with TRBD1 identical over 8 bases. V shed 0 bases and J 8 bases; nucleotides not matched to a gene: 9. This CDR3 has 15 amino acids. Germline CDR1 is SGHRS and CDR2 is YFSETQ.

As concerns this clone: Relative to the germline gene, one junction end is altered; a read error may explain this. CDR3 protein: CSTRGIYGYTF. The CDR3 DNA sequence: TGCAGTACTAGGGGTATCTATGGCTACACCTTC. The chain carries TRBV20-1 and TRBJ1-2; tentatively, D is TRBD1 (5 bases). The germline CDR1 and CDR2 sequences are DFQATT and SNEGSKA (reference sequence). CDR3 length: 11 amino acids.

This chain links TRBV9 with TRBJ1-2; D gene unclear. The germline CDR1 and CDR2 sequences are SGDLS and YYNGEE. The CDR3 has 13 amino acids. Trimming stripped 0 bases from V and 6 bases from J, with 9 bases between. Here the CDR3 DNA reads TGTGCCAGCAGCGTAGATTTGCGGGATGGCTACACCTTC. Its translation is CASSVDLRDGYTF. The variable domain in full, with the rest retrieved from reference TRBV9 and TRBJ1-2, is DSGVTQTPKHLITATGQRVTLRCSPRSGDLSVYWYQQSLDQGLQFLIQYYNGEERAKGNILERFSAQQFPDLHSELNLSSLELGDSALYFCASSVDLRDGYTFGSGTRLTVV.

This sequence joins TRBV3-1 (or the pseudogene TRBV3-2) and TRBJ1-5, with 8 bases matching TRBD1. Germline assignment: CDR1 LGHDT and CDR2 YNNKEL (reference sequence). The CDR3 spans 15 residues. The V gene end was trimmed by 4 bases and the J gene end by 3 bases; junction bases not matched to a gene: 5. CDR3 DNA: TGTGCCAGCAGCCGTGGGACAGGCTTCAATCAGCCCCAGCATTTT. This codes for CASSRGTGFNQPQHF.

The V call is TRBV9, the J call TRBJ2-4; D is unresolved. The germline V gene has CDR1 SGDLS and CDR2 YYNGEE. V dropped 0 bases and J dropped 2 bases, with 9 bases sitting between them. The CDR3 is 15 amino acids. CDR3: CASSVEATPKNIQYF. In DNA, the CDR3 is TGTGCCAGCAGCGTAGAGGCGACCCCCAAAAACATTCAGTACTTC.

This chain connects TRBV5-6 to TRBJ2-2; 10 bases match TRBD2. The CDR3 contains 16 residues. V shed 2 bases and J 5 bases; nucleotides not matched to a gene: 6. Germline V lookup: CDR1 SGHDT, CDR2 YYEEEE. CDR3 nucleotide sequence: TGTGCCAGCAGCTTAGTAGCGGGGGGTCCGACCGGGGAGCTGTTTTTT. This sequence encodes CASSLVAGGPTGELFF.